The 30 T cell receptor beta chains below all came from one sample that was sequenced in a study of monozygotic twins with inflammatory bowel disease. TCRdb reprocessed the 5' RACE reads, with one entry per CDR3 protein and no DNA. The sample totals some 440,000 distinct CDR3 sequences. The sequencing sample was made of blood. Receptors were obtained from a human donor with ulcerative colitis or Crohn's disease, or a healthy co-twin of an affected twin (not recorded which).

The J gene is TRBJ2-5, the V gene TRBV4-2; the D call from TCRdb, TRBD1, cannot be confirmed without DNA. This CDR3 is 16 amino acids long. Germline V gives CDR1 LGHNA, CDR2 YNFKEQ. CDR3 residues: CASSPAGTGGQETQYF.

The CDR3 sequence is CASSTNGAYEQYF. The V gene is TRBV5-5, the J gene TRBJ2-7. This CDR3 region has 13 residues. The V gene's germline CDR1 is SGHKS and CDR2 YYEKEE (reference sequence).

The CDR3 spells CASSQDRGGTYEQYF. The rearrangement links TRBV4-3 to TRBJ2-7; TCRdb picks TRBD1, but there is no DNA to check that call. Germline-derived CDR1 and CDR2 are LGHNA and YSLEER. This CDR3 spans 15 amino acids.

The V call is TRBV6-1, the J call TRBJ1-3; TCRdb lists TRBD1, though no DNA is available to test this call. Germline V lookup: CDR1 MNHNS, CDR2 SASEGT. CDR3 length: 16 amino acids. CDR3: CASRETGTGSGNTIYF.

The rearrangement uses TRBV10-3 and TRBJ2-1. The CDR3 contains 14 residues. Germline V gene data show CDR1 as ENHRY and CDR2 as SYGVKD. The CDR3 reads CAISEANSYNEQFF.

This sequence joins TRBV19 and TRBJ2-5; the D gene TCRdb calls, TRBD1, cannot be checked with no DNA. The CDR3 has 17 amino acids. Germline lookup yields CDR1 LNHDA and CDR2 SQIVND (reference sequence). The CDR3 protein is CASSIGPGTGNRETQYF.

This rearrangement joins TRBV3-1 to TRBJ2-1. The CDR3 totals 13 residues. Per the germline V gene, CDR1 is LGHDT and CDR2 is YNNKEL (reference sequence). The CDR3 is CASSQISITEQFF.

The chain uses TRBV12-3 or TRBV12-4 and TRBJ2-7; without DNA, the TCRdb call of TRBD1 cannot be checked. The CDR3 loop spans 17 amino acids. The CDR3 sequence is CASSRHTGAEGSYEQYF.

The genes are TRBV7-8 and TRBJ1-1. The CDR3 length is 13 residues. CDR1 is SGHVS and CDR2 is FQNEAQ in the germline V gene. The CDR3 spells CASGRQANTEAFF. The complete variable domain, with remaining parts taken from reference TRBV7-8 and TRBJ1-1, reads GAGVSQSPRYKVAKRGQDVALRCDPISGHVSLFWYQQALGQGPEFLTYFQNEAQLDKSGLPSDRFFAERPEGSVSTLKIQRTQQEDSAVYLCASGRQANTEAFFGQGTRLTVV.

This chain connects TRBV3-1 to TRBJ2-1. Germline CDR1 reads LGHDT; CDR2 reads YNNKEL (reference sequence). The CDR3 is made up of 12 amino acids. CDR3 in amino acids: CASSQDLRRQFF.

The rearrangement uses TRBV7-2 and TRBJ2-7; the D gene TCRdb calls, TRBD1, cannot be checked with no DNA. Per the germline V gene, CDR1 is SGHTA and CDR2 is FQGNSA. This CDR3 has 16 residues. The CDR3 sequence is CASSLVRTGVGDEQYF.

The rearrangement joins TRBV25-1 to TRBJ1-1; the D gene TCRdb calls, TRBD1, cannot be checked with no DNA. The CDR3 length is 13 residues. Looked up from germline, CDR1 is MGHDK and CDR2 is SYGVNS. The CDR3 reads CASSEWTGGVAFF.

The chain has TRBV27 and TRBJ2-7; TCRdb's D call of TRBD1 is untestable without DNA. Germline CDR1 is MNHEY and CDR2 is SMNVEV (reference sequence). CDR3 length equals 15 residues. CDR3 residues: CASSGTGGVPYEQYF.

The gene calls are TRBV5-1 and TRBJ2-3; TCRdb reports TRBD1, a call that lacks DNA to check it against. The CDR3 runs to 14 residues. Per the germline V gene, CDR1 is SGHRS and CDR2 is YFSETQ. CDR3 sequence reads: CASSGAARTDTQYF.

J is TRBJ2-5 and V is TRBV18. The germline CDR1 and CDR2 sequences are KGHSH and LQKENI. The CDR3 runs to 14 residues. The CDR3 protein is CASSTGNLQETQYF.

The V gene is TRBV5-1, the J gene TRBJ1-1; TCRdb's D gene call, TRBD1, goes unchecked for lack of DNA. This CDR3 region has 13 residues. Germline V gene lookup returns CDR1 SGHRS and CDR2 YFSETQ. The CDR3 spells CASSPRRGTEAFF. The variable domain in full, completed from reference TRBV5-1 and TRBJ1-1, reads KAGVTQTPRYLIKTRGQQVTLSCSPISGHRSVSWYQQTPGQGLQFLFEYFSETQRNKGNFPGRFSGRQFSNSRSEMNVSTLELGDSALYLCASSPRRGTEAFFGQGTRLTVV.

V and J are TRBV25-1 and TRBJ2-3; the TCRdb call, TRBD2, lacks DNA for checking. The germline gives CDR1 MGHDK, CDR2 SYGVNS. This CDR3 is 19 amino acids long. Here the CDR3 reads CASSESNPEGVSPSDTQYF.

This chain uses TRBV6-1 with TRBJ2-1. The CDR3 loop spans 15 amino acids. The germline V gene has CDR1 MNHNS and CDR2 SASEGT. CDR3 loop: CASSRGQGLYNEQFF.

The chain employs TRBV30 and TRBJ1-1. The germline V gene has CDR1 GTSNPN and CDR2 SVGIG (reference sequence). The length of the CDR3 is 13 residues. CDR3 residues: CAWSGDENTEAFF.

The J gene is TRBJ2-1, the V gene TRBV6-4; TCRdb's D gene call, TRBD2, goes unchecked for lack of DNA. Per the germline V gene, CDR1 is MRHNA and CDR2 is SNTAGT. The CDR3 is made up of 18 amino acids. Here the CDR3 reads CASALSGPGLAGYNEQFF.

V is TRBV9 and J is TRBJ2-3. Germline assignment: CDR1 SGDLS and CDR2 YYNGEE. CDR3 length equals 14 residues. The CDR3 sequence: CASSVEDNKDTQYF.

This chain joins TRBV3-1 and TRBJ2-2; TCRdb's D call of TRBD1 is untestable without DNA. The CDR3 covers 16 residues. Germline V gene lookup returns CDR1 LGHDT and CDR2 YNNKEL (reference sequence). The chain's CDR3 is CASSQATGRGTGELFF.

The chain recombines TRBV20-1 with TRBJ1-3; TCRdb designates TRBD1, a call that cannot be tested without DNA. The germline V gene has CDR1 DFQATT and CDR2 SNEGSKA (reference sequence). This CDR3 region has 14 residues. The CDR3 sequence is CSAKTGTSGNTIYF.

The rearrangement uses TRBV5-1 and TRBJ2-1; TCRdb picks TRBD1, but there is no DNA to check that call. CDR1 and CDR2 (germline): SGHRS, YFSETQ. The CDR3 has 15 amino acids. This CDR3 reads CASSQTAGRGVPKGF.

CDR3 residues: CASSLAMAEAFF. The J gene is TRBJ1-1, the V gene TRBV12-3 or TRBV12-4. There are 12 residues in the CDR3.

V gene TRBV20-1 combines with J gene TRBJ2-3. The CDR3 runs to 17 residues. CDR1 is DFQATT, CDR2 SNEGSKA, per germline (reference sequence). The CDR3 loop reads CSARDGGQRTSTDTQYF.

The chain joins TRBV7-9 to TRBJ2-3; TCRdb's assignment of TRBD2 cannot be checked, as there is no DNA. The CDR3 spans 15 residues. CDR1 and CDR2 from the germline V gene are SEHNR and FQNEAQ (reference sequence). The CDR3 region is CASSLAGPSTDTQYF.

J is TRBJ1-2 and V is TRBV6-1; TCRdb reports TRBD1, a call that lacks DNA to check it against. CDR3 length: 15 residues. Germline V gene sequence: CDR1 MNHNS, CDR2 SASEGT. The CDR3 protein is CASTLTHPGDYGYTF.

This chain connects TRBV20-1 to TRBJ2-2. The V gene's germline CDR1 is DFQATT and CDR2 SNEGSKA (reference sequence). This CDR3 has 14 residues. CDR3 amino acids: CSARGSLNTGELFF.

The chain couples TRBV20-1 to TRBJ2-5; with no DNA, the TCRdb D assignment of TRBD1 cannot be verified. Germline V gene sequence: CDR1 DFQATT, CDR2 SNEGSKA (reference sequence). This CDR3 contains 14 residues. The chain's CDR3 is CSARDWGGRETQYF.